These T cell receptor beta chains were read from a single sample in a study of blood T cells in healthy people across ages. MiXCR, run by TCRdb on the 5' RACE reads, gives a single entry per CDR3 protein. In the table there are some 1.8 million distinct CDR3 sequences, about two fifths of which are singletons. Input material: blood. The receptors originated from a human donor in good health. Both conserved end residues are part of each CDR3. Fields, in order: V gene, J gene, clone size, D gene, CDR3 DNA, CDR3 protein. D genes are given only for firm matches. Only part of the rows carry a size: once, few, many, or a class if the clone is expanded.

TRBV29-1	TRBJ1-2	few	NA	TGCAGCGTTGTGGTTTCGGGGACCCTATTTAACTATGGCTACACCTTC	CSVVVSGTLFNYGYTF
TRBV4-2	TRBJ2-2	once	NA	TGTGCCAGCAGCCAAGTGGGGGCTAGCGGAGACACCGGGGAGCTGTTTTTT	CASSQVGASGDTGELFF
TRBV12-3/TRBV12-4	TRBJ2-5	NA	TRBD2	TGTGCCAGCAGATTAGCGGGGGGGCGGGTTGAGACCCAGTACTTC	CASRLAGGRVETQYF
TRBV14	TRBJ2-7	once	TRBD1	TGCGCCAGCAGCCAAGGGGGCGCGGGTATAGAGTACTTC	CASSQGGAGIEYF
TRBV11-3	TRBJ1-1	NA	NA	TGTGCCAGCAGCCCCGGTCGGGTCACTGAAGCTTTCTTT	CASSPGRVTEAFF
TRBV7-2	TRBJ1-2	few	NA	TGTGCCAGCATCTGGAAGGACTATGGCTACACCTTC	CASIWKDYGYTF
TRBV7-2	TRBJ2-5	NA	TRBD2	TGTGCCAGCAGCCGTGGACTAGCGGGGGCCGAGACCCAGTACTTC	CASSRGLAGAETQYF
TRBV9	TRBJ2-6	few	NA	TGTGCCAGCAGCATCACAGGGTACCGGGCCAACGTCCTGACTTTC	CASSITGYRANVLTF
TRBV7-2	TRBJ2-7	once	TRBD1	TGTGCCAGCAGCTTAGAGTACAGGGGGAGCGAGCAGTACTTC	CASSLEYRGSEQYF
TRBV6-2/TRBV6-3	TRBJ1-2	NA	NA	TGTGCCAGCAGTAGGGCCTGGGGCTACACCTTC	CASSRAWGYTF
TRBV5-6	TRBJ2-7	few	NA	TGTGCCAGCAGCATACAGGGACCCAACGAGCAGTACTTC	CASSIQGPNEQYF
TRBV13	TRBJ2-2	NA	NA	TGTGCCAGCAGCCAAGGACTGATCGGGGAGCTGTTTTTT	CASSQGLIGELFF
TRBV9	TRBJ2-7	NA	NA	TGTGCCAGCAGCCCCGAGGAGATCTCCTACGAGCAGTACTTC	CASSPEEISYEQYF
TRBV20-1	TRBJ2-5	NA	NA	TGCAGTGCTAGAGAAGGGCTGGGGTATGCAAAAGAGACCCAGTACTTC	CSAREGLGYAKETQYF
TRBV29-1	TRBJ2-4	many	TRBD1	TGCAGCGCTTCCGGGACAGGGGACATTCAGTACTTC	CSASGTGDIQYF
TRBV3-1	TRBJ2-7	NA	NA	TGTGCCAGCAGCCACTCCGGGCCTGGAACCTACGAGCAGTACTTC	CASSHSGPGTYEQYF
TRBV5-6	TRBJ1-1	few	TRBD1	TGTGCCAGCAGCTTCTGGACAGGAGTGAACACTGAAGCTTTCTTT	CASSFWTGVNTEAFF
TRBV7-2	TRBJ2-7	NA	NA	TGTGCCAGCAGCTTTACCAGCTCGGACGAGCAGTACTTC	CASSFTSSDEQYF
TRBV29-1	TRBJ1-1	few	NA	TGCAGCGTAGAGACCCAGGCGGGTGTTGAAGCTTTCTTT	CSVETQAGVEAFF
TRBV12-3/TRBV12-4	TRBJ1-2	few	NA	TGTGCCAGCAGTTTAGGTTCAGGGCCCTATGGCTACACCTTC	CASSLGSGPYGYTF
TRBV20-1	TRBJ1-5	NA	TRBD1	TGCAGTGCTAGATTAGTAGGACAGGGCCTTTATCAGCCCCAGCATTTT	CSARLVGQGLYQPQHF
TRBV7-9	TRBJ2-7	NA	NA	TGTGCCAGCAGCTTAGAGGCAGCCCACGAGCAGTACTTC	CASSLEAAHEQYF
TRBV6-5	TRBJ1-1	few	TRBD1	TGTGCCAGCAGTTATAACAGGGGAACTGAAGCTTTCTTT	CASSYNRGTEAFF
TRBV4-3	TRBJ2-1	few	TRBD2	TGCGCCAGCAGCCAAGCTGGTACTAGCGGGGCCGACAATGAGCAGTTCTTC	CASSQAGTSGADNEQFF
TRBV7-2	TRBJ1-2	NA	NA	TGTGCCAGCAGCCCTGGGCCAGAGAATAACTATGGCTACACCTTC	CASSPGPENNYGYTF
TRBV3-1	TRBJ2-4	once	NA	TGTGCCAGCAGCCAAGATATAGACATTCAGTACTTC	CASSQDIDIQYF
TRBV5-1	TRBJ2-5	few	NA	TGCGCCAGCAGCTACTCGCAGGGGTCGATGGGAGAGACCCAGTACTTC	CASSYSQGSMGETQYF
TRBV11-2	TRBJ2-3	NA	NA	TGTGCCAGCAGCTTAGAGAGAGGGGCGACAGATACGCAGTATTTT	CASSLERGATDTQYF
TRBV5-1	TRBJ2-1	NA	NA	TGCGCCAGCAGCTTGGTATGGGGGACCCCTACTGACAATGAGCAGTTCTTC	CASSLVWGTPTDNEQFF
TRBV12-3/TRBV12-4	TRBJ2-7	NA	NA	TGTGCCAGCAGTGAATTTGGCAGCGAGCAGTACTTC	CASSEFGSEQYF
TRBV4-3	TRBJ2-1	NA	TRBD2	TGCGCCAGCAGCCGCGTTGGCGGGGGGGACAATGAGCAGTTCTTC	CASSRVGGGDNEQFF
TRBV20-1	TRBJ2-5	NA	TRBD1	TGCAGTGCTAGAGAAGTCAGGGGGCTAGGAGAGCCCCAGTACTTC	CSAREVRGLGEPQYF
TRBV7-2	TRBJ1-2	few	NA	TGTGCCAGCAGCCTAGGGGGGGGCGCCGATGGCTACACCTTC	CASSLGGGADGYTF
TRBV7-2	TRBJ1-5	few	NA	TGTGCCAGCAGCAAGGGACAAGCTTCTAGTCAGCCCCAGCATTTT	CASSKGQASSQPQHF
TRBV5-1	TRBJ2-6	few	NA	TGCGCCAGCAGCTTGAGCAGGGTTGGGGCCAACGTCCTGACTTTC	CASSLSRVGANVLTF